This TCR beta chain comes out of a study of OX40 agonist ivuxolimab in advanced cancers. Study background: Three patients responded partially, comprising one with hepatocellular carcinoma and two with cutaneous melanoma.

Sequencing was performed with immunoSEQ multiplex PCR; in TCRdb, only in-frame clones are kept and a portion is missing. The data contain approximately 65,000 clones, roughly nine tenths of them seen just once; the ten biggest clones take up 4%. Germline values: CDR1 SGHRS, CDR2 YFSETQ. The V and J ends lost 4 bases and 13 bases respectively, with 23 bases between them. The CDR3 runs 14 residues. This receptor was taken from an adult with an advanced solid tumor such as melanoma, head and neck, liver or kidney cancer. The gene calls are TRBV5-1 and TRBJ1-2; no clear D. The material was CD4+ or CD8+ T cells sorted from blood, obtained in a trial of the OX40 agonist ivuxolimab. The CDR3 bases are TGCGCCAGCAGCGGACCCACGTCGGACTCCTATCGCACCTTC. It is translated as CASSGPTSDSYRTF.